Given below is one T cell receptor beta chain in context. The antigen is undetermined. Between the trimmed V and J ends, which lost 4 bases and 3 bases, there was a span of 18 bases. This CDR3 is built from 16 residues. Per germline, CDR1 SEHNR and CDR2 FQNEAQ (reference sequence). The data are from a study of OX40 agonist ivuxolimab in advanced cancers. Across the study: Treatment of patients was with ivuxolimab, an agonistic anti-OX40 (CD134) antibody. Ivuxolimab doses were 0.01, 0.1, 0.3, 1.5, 3 or 10 mg/kg every 2 weeks. Patients were roughly 83% male with ages roughly 23 to 90, mean 60.

Study outcomes and limitations: Patients with a partial response at 0.1-3.0 mg/kg had among the lowest clonal expansion.

Assay: immunoSEQ multiplex PCR; the TCRdb copy retains only in-frame clones and omits some. Of over 55,000 clones listed, approximately 86% are singletons. The sequencing here drew on CD4+ or CD8+ T cells sorted from blood, taken in a trial of the OX40 agonist ivuxolimab. The receptor's source is an adult with an advanced solid tumor such as melanoma, head and neck, liver or kidney cancer. J is TRBJ2-5 and V is TRBV7-9, with D hard to call. CDR3 DNA sequence: TGTGCCAGCAGCTCTCCCCCCCAGGCGCGAAAAGAGACCCAGTACTTC. Translation: CASSSPPQARKETQYF.